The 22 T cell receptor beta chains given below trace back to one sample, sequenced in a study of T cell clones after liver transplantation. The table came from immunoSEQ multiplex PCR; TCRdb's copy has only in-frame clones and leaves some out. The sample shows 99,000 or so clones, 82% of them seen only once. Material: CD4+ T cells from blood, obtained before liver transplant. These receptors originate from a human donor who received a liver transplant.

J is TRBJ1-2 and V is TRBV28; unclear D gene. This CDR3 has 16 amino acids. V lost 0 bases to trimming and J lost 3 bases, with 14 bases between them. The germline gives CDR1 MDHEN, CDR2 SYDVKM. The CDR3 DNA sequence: TGTGCCAGCAGTTTATGGGAGACGGCCAGAGACTATGGCTACACCTTC. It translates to CASSLWETARDYGYTF.

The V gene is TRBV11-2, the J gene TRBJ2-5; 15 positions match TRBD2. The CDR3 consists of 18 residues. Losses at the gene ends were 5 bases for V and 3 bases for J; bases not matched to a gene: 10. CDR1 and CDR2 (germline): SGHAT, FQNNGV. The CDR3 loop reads CASSPQGLAGGGKETQYF. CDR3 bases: TGTGCCAGCAGCCCACAAGGACTAGCGGGAGGGGGGAAAGAGACCCAGTACTTC.

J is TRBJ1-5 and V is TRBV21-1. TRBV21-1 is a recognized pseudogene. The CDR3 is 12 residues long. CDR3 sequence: CASRAGGQPQHF. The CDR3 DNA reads TGTGCCTCCCGCGCGGGAGGTCAGCCCCAGCATTTT.

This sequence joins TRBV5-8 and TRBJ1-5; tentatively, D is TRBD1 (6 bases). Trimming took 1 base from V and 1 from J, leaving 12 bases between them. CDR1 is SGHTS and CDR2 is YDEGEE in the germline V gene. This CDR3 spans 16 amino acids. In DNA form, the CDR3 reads TGTGCCAGCAGCTTGTCTGGGGGGCTCAGCAATCAGCCCCAGCATTTT. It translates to CASSLSGGLSNQPQHF. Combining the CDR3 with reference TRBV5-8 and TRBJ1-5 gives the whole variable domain EAGVTQSPTHLIKTRGQQATLRCSPISGHTSVYWYQQALGLGLQFLLWYDEGEERNRGNFPPRFSGRQFPNYSSELNVNALELEDSALYLCASSLSGGLSNQPQHFGDGTRLSIL.

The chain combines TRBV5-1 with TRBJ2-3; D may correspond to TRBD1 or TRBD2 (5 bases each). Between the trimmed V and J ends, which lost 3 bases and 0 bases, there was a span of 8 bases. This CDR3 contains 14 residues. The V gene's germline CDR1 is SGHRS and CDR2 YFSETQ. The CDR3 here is CASSYRDSTDTQYF. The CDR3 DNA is TGCGCCAGCAGCTACCGGGACAGCACAGATACGCAGTATTTT.

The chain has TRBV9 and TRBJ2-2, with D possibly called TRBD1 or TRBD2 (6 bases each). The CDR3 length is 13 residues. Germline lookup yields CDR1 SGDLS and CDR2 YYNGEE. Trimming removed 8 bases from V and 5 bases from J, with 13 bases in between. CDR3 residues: CASHRAGTGELFF. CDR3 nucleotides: TGTGCCAGTCACAGGGCGGGAACCGGGGAGCTGTTTTTT.

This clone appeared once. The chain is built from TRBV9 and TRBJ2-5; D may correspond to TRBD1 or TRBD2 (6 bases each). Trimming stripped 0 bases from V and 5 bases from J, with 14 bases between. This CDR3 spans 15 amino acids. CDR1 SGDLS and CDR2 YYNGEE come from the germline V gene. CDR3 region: CASSVATGGGETQYF. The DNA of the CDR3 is TGTGCCAGCAGCGTAGCTACCGGAGGGGGGGAGACCCAGTACTTC. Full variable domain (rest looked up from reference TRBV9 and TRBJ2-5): DSGVTQTPKHLITATGQRVTLRCSPRSGDLSVYWYQQSLDQGLQFLIQYYNGEERAKGNILERFSAQQFPDLHSELNLSSLELGDSALYFCASSVATGGGETQYFGPGTRLLVL.

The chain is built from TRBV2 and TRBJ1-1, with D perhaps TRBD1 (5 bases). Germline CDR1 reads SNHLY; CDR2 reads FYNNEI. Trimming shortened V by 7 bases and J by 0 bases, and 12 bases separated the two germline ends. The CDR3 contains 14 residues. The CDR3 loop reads CASTGPAMNTEAFF. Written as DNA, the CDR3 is TGTGCCAGCACGGGGCCCGCTATGAACACTGAAGCTTTCTTT.

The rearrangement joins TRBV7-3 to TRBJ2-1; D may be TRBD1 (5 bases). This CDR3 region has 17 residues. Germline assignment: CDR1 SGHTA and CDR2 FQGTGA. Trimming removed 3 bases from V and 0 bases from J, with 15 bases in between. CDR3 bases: TGTGCCAGCAGCTTTCGGACACTGAAAAGCTCCTACAATGAGCAGTTCTTC. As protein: CASSFRTLKSSYNEQFF.

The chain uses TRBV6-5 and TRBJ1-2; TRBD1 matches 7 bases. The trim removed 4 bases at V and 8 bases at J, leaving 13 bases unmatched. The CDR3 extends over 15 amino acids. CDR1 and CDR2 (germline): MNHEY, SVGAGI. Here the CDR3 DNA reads TGTGCCAGCAGTTCCCAGGGGGGACATCGTGAGGGCTACACCTTC. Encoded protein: CASSSQGGHREGYTF.

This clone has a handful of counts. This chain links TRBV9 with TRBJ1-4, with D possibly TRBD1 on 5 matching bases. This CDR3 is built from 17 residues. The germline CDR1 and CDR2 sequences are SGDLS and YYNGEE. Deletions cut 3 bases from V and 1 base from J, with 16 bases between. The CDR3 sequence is CASSGGDRAGTNEKLFF. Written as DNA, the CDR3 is TGTGCCAGCAGCGGGGGGGACCGAGCAGGAACTAATGAAAAACTGTTTTTT.

The CDR3 coding sequence is TGTGCCAGCAGCGTAGCGGGGGTAAATCAGCCCCAGCATTTT. It encodes CASSVAGVNQPQHF. The chain couples TRBV9 to TRBJ1-5, with D possibly being TRBD1 (5 bases). Germline CDR1 is SGDLS and CDR2 is YYNGEE. The CDR3 loop spans 14 amino acids. Trimming left V 0 bases short and J 4 bases short, with 8 bases between.

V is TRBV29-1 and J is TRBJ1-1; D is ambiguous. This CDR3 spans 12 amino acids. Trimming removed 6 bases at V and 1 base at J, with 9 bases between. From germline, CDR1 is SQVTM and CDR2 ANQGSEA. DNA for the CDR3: TGCAGCGTCGTTCGGGGGAACACTGAAGCTTTCTTT. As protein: CSVVRGNTEAFF.

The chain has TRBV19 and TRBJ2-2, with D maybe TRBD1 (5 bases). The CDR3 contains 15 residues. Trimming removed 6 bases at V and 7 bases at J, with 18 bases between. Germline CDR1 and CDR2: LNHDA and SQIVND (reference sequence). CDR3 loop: CASRPAGIGDGELFF. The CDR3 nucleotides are TGTGCCAGTAGACCCGCAGGGATAGGGGACGGGGAGCTGTTTTTT. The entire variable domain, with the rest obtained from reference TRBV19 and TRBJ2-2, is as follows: DGGITQSPKYLFRKEGQNVTLSCEQNLNHDAMYWYRQDPGQGLRLIYYSQIVNDFQKGDIAEGYSVSREKKESFPLTVTSAQKNPTAFYLCASRPAGIGDGELFFGEGSRLTVL.

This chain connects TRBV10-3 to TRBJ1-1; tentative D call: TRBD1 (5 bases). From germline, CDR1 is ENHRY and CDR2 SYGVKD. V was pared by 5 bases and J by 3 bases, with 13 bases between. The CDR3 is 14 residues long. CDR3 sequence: CAISSRRGDTEAFF. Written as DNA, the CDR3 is TGTGCCATCAGTTCGAGACGGGGGGACACTGAAGCTTTCTTT.

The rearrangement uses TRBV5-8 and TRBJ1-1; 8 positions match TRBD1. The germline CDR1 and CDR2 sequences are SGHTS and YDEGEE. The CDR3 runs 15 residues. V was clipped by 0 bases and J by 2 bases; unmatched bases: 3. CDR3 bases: TGTGCCAGCAGCTTGGGGACAGGGTTCAACACTGAAGCTTTCTTT. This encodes CASSLGTGFNTEAFF.

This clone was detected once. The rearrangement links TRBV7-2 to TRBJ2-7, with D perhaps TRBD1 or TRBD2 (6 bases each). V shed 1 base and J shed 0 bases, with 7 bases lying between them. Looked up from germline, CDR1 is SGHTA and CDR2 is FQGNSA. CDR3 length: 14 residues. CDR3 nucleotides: TGTGCCAGCAGCTTAGGGGGGGCCTCCTACGAGCAGTACTTC. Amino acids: CASSLGGASYEQYF.

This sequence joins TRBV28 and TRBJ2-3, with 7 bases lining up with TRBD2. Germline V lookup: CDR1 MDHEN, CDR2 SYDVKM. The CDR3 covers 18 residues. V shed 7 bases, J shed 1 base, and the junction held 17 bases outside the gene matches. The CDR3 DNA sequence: TGTGCCAGCATCGAAAACAAGGGAGGGAAACCTCGCACAGATACGCAGTATTTT. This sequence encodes CASIENKGGKPRTDTQYF.

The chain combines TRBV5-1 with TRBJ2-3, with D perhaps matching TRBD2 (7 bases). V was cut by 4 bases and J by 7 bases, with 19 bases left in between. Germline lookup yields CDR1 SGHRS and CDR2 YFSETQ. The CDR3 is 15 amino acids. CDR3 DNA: TGCGCCAGCAGCGGGCGGGGGCCTGCTCTTAATACGCAGTATTTT. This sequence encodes CASSGRGPALNTQYF.

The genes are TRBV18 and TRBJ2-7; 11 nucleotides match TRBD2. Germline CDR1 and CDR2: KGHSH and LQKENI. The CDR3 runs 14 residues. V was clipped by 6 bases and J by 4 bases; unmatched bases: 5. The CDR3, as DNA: TGTGCCAGCTCCCAGGGACTAGCGGCATACGAGCAGTACTTC. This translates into CASSQGLAAYEQYF.

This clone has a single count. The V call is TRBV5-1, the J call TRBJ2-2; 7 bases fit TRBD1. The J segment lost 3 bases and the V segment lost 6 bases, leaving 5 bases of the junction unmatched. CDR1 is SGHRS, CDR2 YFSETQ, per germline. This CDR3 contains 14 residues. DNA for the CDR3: TGCGCCAGCAAGGGGGCTATGGACACCGGGGAGCTGTTTTTT. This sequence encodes CASKGAMDTGELFF.

The CDR3 reads CASSFLGEAGYTF. CDR3 coding DNA: TGTGCCAGCAGTTTCTTGGGGGAGGCTGGCTACACCTTC. The chain employs TRBV28 and TRBJ1-2, with D possibly matching TRBD1 (5 bases). Trimming left V 3 bases short and J 7 bases short, with 12 bases between. CDR1 and CDR2 from the germline V gene are MDHEN and SYDVKM. This CDR3 has 13 amino acids.